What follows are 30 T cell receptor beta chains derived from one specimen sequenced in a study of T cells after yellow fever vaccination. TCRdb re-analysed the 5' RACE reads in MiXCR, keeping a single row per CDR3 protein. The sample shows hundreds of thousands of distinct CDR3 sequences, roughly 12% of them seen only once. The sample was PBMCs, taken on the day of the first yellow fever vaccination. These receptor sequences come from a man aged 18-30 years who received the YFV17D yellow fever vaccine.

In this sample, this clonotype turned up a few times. CDR3 sequence (DNA): TGCGCCAGCAGGGAAGGTCCTATCAAGGGGAATGAGCAGTTCTTC. Protein sequence: CASREGPIKGNEQFF. The chain carries TRBV5-1 and TRBJ2-1; D possibly corresponds to TRBD1 (5 bases). Germline V lookup: CDR1 SGHRS, CDR2 YFSETQ. Trimming removed 5 bases from V and 7 bases from J, with 19 bases in between. This CDR3 region has 15 residues.

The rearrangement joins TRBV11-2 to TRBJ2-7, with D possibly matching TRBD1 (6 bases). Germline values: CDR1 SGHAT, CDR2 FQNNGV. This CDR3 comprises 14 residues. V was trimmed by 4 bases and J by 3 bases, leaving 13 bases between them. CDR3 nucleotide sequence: TGTGCCAGCAGCTCGACACAGGGAAGCTACGAGCAGTACTTC. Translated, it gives CASSSTQGSYEQYF.

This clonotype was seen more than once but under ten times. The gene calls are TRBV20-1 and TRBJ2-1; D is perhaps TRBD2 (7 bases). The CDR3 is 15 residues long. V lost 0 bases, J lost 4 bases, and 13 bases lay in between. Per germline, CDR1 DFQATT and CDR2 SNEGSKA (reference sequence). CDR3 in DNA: TGCAGTGCTAGAGAGGGGGGGCAAGCGTACAATGAGCAGTTCTTC. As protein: CSAREGGQAYNEQFF.

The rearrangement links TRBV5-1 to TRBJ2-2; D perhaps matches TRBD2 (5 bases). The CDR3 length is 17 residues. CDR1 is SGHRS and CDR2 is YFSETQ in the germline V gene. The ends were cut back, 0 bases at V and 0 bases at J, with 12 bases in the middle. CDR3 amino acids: CASSLVVRVPNTGELFF. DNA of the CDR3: TGCGCCAGCAGCTTGGTTGTGCGGGTCCCGAACACCGGGGAGCTGTTTTTT.

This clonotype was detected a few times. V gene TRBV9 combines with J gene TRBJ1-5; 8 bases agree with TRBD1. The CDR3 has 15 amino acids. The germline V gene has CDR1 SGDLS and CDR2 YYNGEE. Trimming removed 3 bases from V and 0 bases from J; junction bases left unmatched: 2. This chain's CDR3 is CASSADRDSNQPQHF. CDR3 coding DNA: TGTGCCAGCAGCGCGGACAGGGATAGCAATCAGCCCCAGCATTTT.

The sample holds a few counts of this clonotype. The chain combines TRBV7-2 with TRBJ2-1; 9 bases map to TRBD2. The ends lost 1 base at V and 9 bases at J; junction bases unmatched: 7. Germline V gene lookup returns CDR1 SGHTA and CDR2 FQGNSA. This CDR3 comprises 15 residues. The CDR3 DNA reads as TGTGCCAGCAGCTTAGTTTGGAGCGGGGGGACTGAGCAGTTCTTC. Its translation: CASSLVWSGGTEQFF.

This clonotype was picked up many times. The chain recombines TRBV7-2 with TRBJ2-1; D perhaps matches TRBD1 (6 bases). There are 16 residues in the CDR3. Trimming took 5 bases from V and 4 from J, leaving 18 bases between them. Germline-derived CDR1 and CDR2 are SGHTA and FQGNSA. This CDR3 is CASSLGSGAGYNEQFF. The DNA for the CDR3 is TGTGCCAGCAGCCTAGGGTCAGGGGCGGGTTACAATGAGCAGTTCTTC.

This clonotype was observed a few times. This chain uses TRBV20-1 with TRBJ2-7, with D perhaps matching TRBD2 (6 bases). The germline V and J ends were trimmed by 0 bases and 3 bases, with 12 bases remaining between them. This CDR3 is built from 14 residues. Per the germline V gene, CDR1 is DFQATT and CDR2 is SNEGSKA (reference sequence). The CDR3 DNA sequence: TGCAGTGCTAGAGATCCCGGGGGAAACTACGAGCAGTACTTC. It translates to CSARDPGGNYEQYF.

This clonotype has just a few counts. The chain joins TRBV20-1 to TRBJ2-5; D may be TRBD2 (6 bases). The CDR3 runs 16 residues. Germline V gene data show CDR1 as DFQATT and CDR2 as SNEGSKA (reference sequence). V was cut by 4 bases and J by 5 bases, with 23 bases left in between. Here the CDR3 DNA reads TGCAGTGCTACCTCCCCATATGGGGGGAAGCTGGAGACCCAGTACTTC. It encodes CSATSPYGGKLETQYF.

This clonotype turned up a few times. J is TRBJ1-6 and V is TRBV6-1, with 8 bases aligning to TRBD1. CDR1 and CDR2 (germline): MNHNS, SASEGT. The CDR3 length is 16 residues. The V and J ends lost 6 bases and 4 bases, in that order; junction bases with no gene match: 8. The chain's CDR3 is CASSDGQGPYNSPLHF. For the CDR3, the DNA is TGTGCCAGCAGCGACGGACAGGGCCCTTATAATTCACCCCTCCACTTT.

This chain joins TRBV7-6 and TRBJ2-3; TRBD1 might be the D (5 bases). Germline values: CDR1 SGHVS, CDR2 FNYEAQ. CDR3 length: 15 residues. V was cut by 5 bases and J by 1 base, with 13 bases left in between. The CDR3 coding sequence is TGTGCCAGCAGCCCCAGGGTACTCGGCACAGATACGCAGTATTTT. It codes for CASSPRVLGTDTQYF.

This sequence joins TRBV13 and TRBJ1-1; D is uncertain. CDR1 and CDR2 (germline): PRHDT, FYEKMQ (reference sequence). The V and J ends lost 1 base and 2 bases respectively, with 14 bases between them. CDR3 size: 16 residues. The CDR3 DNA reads TGTGCCAGCAGCTTAGAGTATTGGGGTCCAAACACTGAAGCTTTCTTT. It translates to CASSLEYWGPNTEAFF.

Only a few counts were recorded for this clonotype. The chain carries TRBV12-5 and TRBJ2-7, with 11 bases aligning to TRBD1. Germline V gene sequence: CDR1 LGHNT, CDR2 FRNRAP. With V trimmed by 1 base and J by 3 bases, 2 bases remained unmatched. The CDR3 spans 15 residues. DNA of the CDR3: TGTGCTAGTGGTTTGGCCGGGACAGGGGGCTACGAGCAGTACTTC. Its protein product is CASGLAGTGGYEQYF.

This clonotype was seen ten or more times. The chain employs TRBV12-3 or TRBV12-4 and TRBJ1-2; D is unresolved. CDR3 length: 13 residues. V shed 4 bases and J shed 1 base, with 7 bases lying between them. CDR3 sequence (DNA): TGTGCCAGCAGTTCCTTTATTAACTATGGCTACACCTTC. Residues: CASSSFINYGYTF.

DNA for the CDR3: TGTGCCACCAGCAGAGTTCCGGTTGCTAATGAAAAACTGTTTTTT. It specifies CATSRVPVANEKLFF. V usage is TRBV15 and J usage is TRBJ1-4; D remains unclear. Germline CDR1 and CDR2: LNHNV and YYDKDF (reference sequence). The CDR3 runs 15 residues. Trimming took off 1 base at V and 3 bases at J, with 9 bases between the two ends. The whole variable domain, remainder taken from reference TRBV15 and TRBJ1-4, is DAMVIQNPRYQVTQFGKPVTLSCSQTLNHNVMYWYQQKSSQAPKLLFHYYDKDFNNEADTPDNFQSRRPNTSFCFLDIRSPGLGDTAMYLCATSRVPVANEKLFFGSGTQLSVL.

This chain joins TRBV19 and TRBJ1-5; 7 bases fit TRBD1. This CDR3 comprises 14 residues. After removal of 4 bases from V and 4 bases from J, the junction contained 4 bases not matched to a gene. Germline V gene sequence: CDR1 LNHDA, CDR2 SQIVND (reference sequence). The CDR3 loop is CASSTGQWNQPQHF. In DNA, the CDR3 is TGTGCCAGTAGTACGGGACAGTGGAATCAGCCCCAGCATTTT. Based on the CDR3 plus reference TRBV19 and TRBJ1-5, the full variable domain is DGGITQSPKYLFRKEGQNVTLSCEQNLNHDAMYWYRQDPGQGLRLIYYSQIVNDFQKGDIAEGYSVSREKKESFPLTVTSAQKNPTAFYLCASSTGQWNQPQHFGDGTRLSIL.

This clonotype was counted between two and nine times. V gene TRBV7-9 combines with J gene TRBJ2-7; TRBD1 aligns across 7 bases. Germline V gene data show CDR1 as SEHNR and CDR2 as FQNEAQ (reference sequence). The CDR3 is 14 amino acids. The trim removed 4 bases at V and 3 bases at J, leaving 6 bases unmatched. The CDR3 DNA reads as TGTGCCAGCAGCTCCGGGACAGAAAGCTACGAGCAGTACTTC. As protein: CASSSGTESYEQYF.

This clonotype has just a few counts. The CDR3, as DNA: TGCAGTGCTACACAACCTAGCGGGGTGGGCTACGAGCAGTACTTC. This gives the protein CSATQPSGVGYEQYF. V gene TRBV20-1 combines with J gene TRBJ2-7; 9 bases align to TRBD2. Trimming took 4 bases from V and 3 from J; bases not matched to a gene: 10. CDR1 DFQATT and CDR2 SNEGSKA come from the germline V gene (reference sequence). The length of the CDR3 is 15 residues.

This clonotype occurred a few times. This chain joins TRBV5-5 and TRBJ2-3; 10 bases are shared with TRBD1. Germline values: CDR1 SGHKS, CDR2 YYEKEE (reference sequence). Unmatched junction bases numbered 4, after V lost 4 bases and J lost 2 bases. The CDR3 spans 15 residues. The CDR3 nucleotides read TGTGCCAGCAGCGACCGACAGGGGGCCACAGATACGCAGTATTTT. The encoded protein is CASSDRQGATDTQYF.

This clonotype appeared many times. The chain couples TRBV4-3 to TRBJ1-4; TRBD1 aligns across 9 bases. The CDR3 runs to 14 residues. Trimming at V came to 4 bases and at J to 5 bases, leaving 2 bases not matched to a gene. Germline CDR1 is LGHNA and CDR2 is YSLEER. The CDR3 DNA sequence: TGCGCCAGCAGCCGCGACAGGGGGAATGAAAAACTGTTTTTT. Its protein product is CASSRDRGNEKLFF.

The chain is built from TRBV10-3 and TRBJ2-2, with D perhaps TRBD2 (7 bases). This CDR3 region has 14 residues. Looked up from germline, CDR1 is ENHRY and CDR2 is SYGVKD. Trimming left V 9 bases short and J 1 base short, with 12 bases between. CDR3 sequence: CAIPRGGNTGELFF. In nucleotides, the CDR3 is TGTGCCATTCCGAGGGGGGGGAACACCGGGGAGCTGTTTTTT.

CDR3 bases: TGTGCCAGCAGCCAAGGGCCTCCCACAGATACGCAGTATTTT. Translated, it gives CASSQGPPTDTQYF. The genes are TRBV4-2 and TRBJ2-3; the D is unclear. The V gene lost 1 base and the J gene lost 2 bases, with 7 bases spanning the gap. The CDR3 has 14 residues. The V gene's germline CDR1 is LGHNA and CDR2 YNFKEQ.

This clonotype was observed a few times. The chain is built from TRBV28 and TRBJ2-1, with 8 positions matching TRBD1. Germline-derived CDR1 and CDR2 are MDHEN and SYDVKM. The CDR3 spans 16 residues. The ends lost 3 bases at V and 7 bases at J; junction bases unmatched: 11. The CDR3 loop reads CASSFHYRDRRNEQFF. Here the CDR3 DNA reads TGTGCCAGCAGTTTCCATTACCGGGACAGGAGAAATGAGCAGTTCTTC. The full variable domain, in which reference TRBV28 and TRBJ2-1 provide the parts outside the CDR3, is DVKVTQSSRYLVKRTGEKVFLECVQDMDHENMFWYRQDPGLGLRLIYFSYDVKMKEKGDIPEGYSVSREKKERFSLILESASTNQTSMYLCASSFHYRDRRNEQFFGPGTRLTVL.

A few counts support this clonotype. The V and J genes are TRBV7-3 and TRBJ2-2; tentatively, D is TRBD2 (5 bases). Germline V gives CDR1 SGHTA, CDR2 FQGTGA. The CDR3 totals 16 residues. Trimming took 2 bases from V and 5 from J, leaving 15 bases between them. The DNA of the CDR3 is TGTGCCAGCAGCTTACAACCTAGGGAGAATACCGGGGAGCTGTTTTTT. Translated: CASSLQPRENTGELFF.

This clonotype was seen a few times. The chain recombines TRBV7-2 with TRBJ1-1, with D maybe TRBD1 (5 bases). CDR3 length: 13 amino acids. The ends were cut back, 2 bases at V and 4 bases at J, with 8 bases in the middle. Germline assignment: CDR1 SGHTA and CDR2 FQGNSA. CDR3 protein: CASSLMRGTEAFF. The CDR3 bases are TGTGCCAGCAGCTTAATGAGGGGCACTGAAGCTTTCTTT.

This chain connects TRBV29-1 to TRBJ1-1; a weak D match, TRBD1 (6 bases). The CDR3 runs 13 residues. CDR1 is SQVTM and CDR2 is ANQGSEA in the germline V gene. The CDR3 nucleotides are TGCATACTCAGAAGGGGGTGGGACACTGAAGCTTTCTTT. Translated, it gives CILRRGWDTEAFF.

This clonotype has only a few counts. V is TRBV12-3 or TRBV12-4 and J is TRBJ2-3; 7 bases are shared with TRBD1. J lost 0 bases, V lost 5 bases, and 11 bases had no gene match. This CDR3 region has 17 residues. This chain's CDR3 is CASSLGQVVGSTDTQYF. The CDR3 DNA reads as TGTGCCAGCAGTCTTGGACAGGTGGTGGGTAGCACAGATACGCAGTATTTT.

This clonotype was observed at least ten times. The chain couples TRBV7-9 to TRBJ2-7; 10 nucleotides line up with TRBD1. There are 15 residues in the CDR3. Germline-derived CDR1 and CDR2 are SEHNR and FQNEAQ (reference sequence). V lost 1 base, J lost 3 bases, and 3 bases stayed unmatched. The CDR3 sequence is CASSLGDRGGYEQYF. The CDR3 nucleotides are TGTGCCAGCAGCTTAGGGGACAGGGGTGGCTACGAGCAGTACTTC.

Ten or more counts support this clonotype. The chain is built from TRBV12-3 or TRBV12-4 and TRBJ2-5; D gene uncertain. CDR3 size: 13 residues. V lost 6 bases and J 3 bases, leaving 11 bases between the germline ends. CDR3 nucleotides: TGTGCCAGCAGCTTCCGTGGGGAAGAGACCCAGTACTTC. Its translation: CASSFRGEETQYF.

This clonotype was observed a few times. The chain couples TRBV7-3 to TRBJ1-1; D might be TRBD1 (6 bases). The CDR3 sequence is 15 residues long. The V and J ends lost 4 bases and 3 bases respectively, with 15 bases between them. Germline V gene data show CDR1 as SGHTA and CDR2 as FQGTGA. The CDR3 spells CASSSLGGPDTEAFF. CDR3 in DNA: TGTGCCAGCAGCTCTTTGGGGGGGCCGGACACTGAAGCTTTCTTT.